Listed below are T cell receptor beta chains from one sample, sequenced in a study of CD8 T cells in ankylosing spondylitis. TCRdb used MiXCR to reprocess the 5' RACE reads, holding one entry per CDR3 protein. Altogether 200,000 to 250,000 distinct CDR3 sequences are present, under 35% being singletons, with the ten largest covering 3.5% to 4.5%. The source material was blood, either unsorted or a sorted T cell fraction (not recorded which). The receptors originated from a male donor with ankylosing spondylitis or in good health (not recorded which). The CDR3 runs from the conserved cysteine through the conserved F or W. The order of the fields is V gene, clone size, J gene, D gene, CDR3 DNA, CDR3 protein. D genes are given only for firm matches. The size of a clone is reported for some rows only, either as once, few or many, or as a class for expanded clones.

V gene: TRBV6-5
clone size: -
J gene: TRBJ2-5
D gene: TRBD2
CDR3 DNA: TGTGCCAGCAGTTACTCTAGCGGGGCGGAGACCCAGTACTTC
CDR3 protein: CASSYSSGAETQYF

V gene: TRBV20-1
clone size: few
J gene: TRBJ1-1
D gene: -
CDR3 DNA: TGCAGTGCTCCGACAATTGAAGCTTTCTTT
CDR3 protein: CSAPTIEAFF

V gene: TRBV27
clone size: -
J gene: TRBJ2-7
D gene: -
CDR3 DNA: TGTGCCAGCAGTTTGACCCAACGGAACGAGCAGTACTTC
CDR3 protein: CASSLTQRNEQYF

V gene: TRBV3-1
clone size: -
J gene: TRBJ2-7
D gene: -
CDR3 DNA: TGTGCCAGCAGCCTAAAACTCCTGGGGGAGCAGTACTTC
CDR3 protein: CASSLKLLGEQYF

V gene: TRBV12-3/TRBV12-4
clone size: few
J gene: TRBJ2-3
D gene: -
CDR3 DNA: TGTGCCAGCAGTTTAGACAGGCAGTATTTT
CDR3 protein: CASSLDRQYF

V gene: TRBV20-1
clone size: -
J gene: TRBJ1-4
D gene: -
CDR3 DNA: TGCAGTGCGCGACGGGGGGTAGCTAATGAAAAACTGTTTTTT
CDR3 protein: CSARRGVANEKLFF

V gene: TRBV18
clone size: few
J gene: TRBJ1-1
D gene: TRBD1
CDR3 DNA: TGTGCCAGCTCCCCCGGACAGGCGGACACTGAAGCTTTCTTT
CDR3 protein: CASSPGQADTEAFF

V gene: TRBV20-1
clone size: -
J gene: TRBJ2-7
D gene: -
CDR3 DNA: TGCAGTGCTAGAGGTGACTACTCCTACGAGCAGTACTTC
CDR3 protein: CSARGDYSYEQYF

V gene: TRBV5-1
clone size: -
J gene: TRBJ2-3
D gene: -
CDR3 DNA: TGCGCCAGCAGCTTGGGGCAGGGTATAGATACGCAGTATTTT
CDR3 protein: CASSLGQGIDTQYF

V gene: TRBV12-3/TRBV12-4
clone size: -
J gene: TRBJ1-5
D gene: -
CDR3 DNA: TGTGCCAGCAGGGACAAAAATAGCAATCAGCCCCAGCATTTT
CDR3 protein: CASRDKNSNQPQHF

V gene: TRBV7-2
clone size: few
J gene: TRBJ2-7
D gene: -
CDR3 DNA: TGTGCCAGCAGCTTAGAAACGGGTCCTACCTACGAGCAGTACTTC
CDR3 protein: CASSLETGPTYEQYF

V gene: TRBV7-8
clone size: -
J gene: TRBJ1-1
D gene: -
CDR3 DNA: TGTGCCAGCAGCCCCGAGGGGCAGGGAGCTAGAGCTTTCTTT
CDR3 protein: CASSPEGQGARAFF

V gene: TRBV12-3/TRBV12-4
clone size: -
J gene: TRBJ1-4
D gene: TRBD1
CDR3 DNA: TGTGCCAGCAGTTATGACAGGGGAGGTGAAAAACTGTTTTTT
CDR3 protein: CASSYDRGGEKLFF

V gene: TRBV29-1
clone size: many
J gene: TRBJ2-7
D gene: -
CDR3 DNA: TGCAGCCGAAGGACAGACTCCTACGAGCAGTACTTC
CDR3 protein: CSRRTDSYEQYF

V gene: TRBV10-3
clone size: few
J gene: TRBJ2-5
D gene: -
CDR3 DNA: TGTGCCATCATGGGCGACCTAGGGGAGACCCAGTACTTC
CDR3 protein: CAIMGDLGETQYF

V gene: TRBV7-8
clone size: -
J gene: TRBJ2-5
D gene: TRBD1
CDR3 DNA: TGTGCCAGCAGCTACCTACGGACAGGGCCCCAAGAGACCCAGTACTTC
CDR3 protein: CASSYLRTGPQETQYF

V gene: TRBV7-2
clone size: -
J gene: TRBJ2-3
D gene: TRBD2
CDR3 DNA: TGTGCCAGCAGCTTCCGGCTCTTCGGGGGGACAGATACGCAGTATTTT
CDR3 protein: CASSFRLFGGTDTQYF

V gene: TRBV29-1
clone size: few
J gene: TRBJ2-5
D gene: TRBD1
CDR3 DNA: TGCAGCGTTGAAGGGGATACAGGGGGCATCGTAGAGACCCAGTACTTC
CDR3 protein: CSVEGDTGGIVETQYF

V gene: TRBV28
clone size: -
J gene: TRBJ2-7
D gene: TRBD1
CDR3 DNA: TGTGCCAGCAGTTTCGTCTGGACAGGGATTAACTACGAGCAGTACTTC
CDR3 protein: CASSFVWTGINYEQYF

V gene: TRBV5-1
clone size: few
J gene: TRBJ1-5
D gene: -
CDR3 DNA: TGCGCCAGCAGCTTGACAAGCGAGGGCCAGCCCCAGCATTTT
CDR3 protein: CASSLTSEGQPQHF